The rows below give T cell receptor beta chains drawn from one sample of a study of OX40 agonist ivuxolimab in advanced cancers. Some clones are missing from TCRdb's copy, which holds only in-frame ones; the method was immunoSEQ multiplex PCR. Here the sample spans some 90,000 clones, over 75% being singletons. The sequencing here drew on CD4+ or CD8+ T cells sorted from blood, taken in a trial of the OX40 agonist ivuxolimab. These receptor sequences come from an adult with an advanced solid tumor such as melanoma, head and neck, liver or kidney cancer. CDR3s include the opening cysteine and the closing phenylalanine or tryptophan. Each record gives: CDR3 length, D gene, V gene, clone size, J gene, CDR3 protein, CDR3 DNA. D genes are given only for firm matches. Clone size is stated in some rows and not others, as once, few, many or a class when expanded.

length: 14
D: NA
V: TRBV27
size: few
J: TRBJ1-6
CDR3: CASSFQGGDSPLHF
DNA: TGTGCCAGCAGTTTTCAGGGCGGGGATTCACCCCTCCACTTT

length: 17
D: TRBD2
V: TRBV7-9
size: once
J: TRBJ2-7
CDR3: CASSLGLGGGASYEQYF
DNA: TGTGCCAGCAGCTTAGGATTAGGCGGGGGGGCGTCCTACGAGCAGTACTTC

length: 16
D: NA
V: TRBV9
size: NA
J: TRBJ1-3
CDR3: CASSVSGASSGNTIYF
DNA: TGTGCCAGCAGCGTAAGTGGCGCCTCATCTGGAAACACCATATATTTT

length: 16
D: NA
V: TRBV21-1
size: NA
J: TRBJ2-3
CDR3: CASSSARAFSTDTQYF
DNA: TGTGCCAGCAGCTCAGCACGAGCTTTTAGCACAGATACGCAGTATTTT

length: 15
D: TRBD2
V: TRBV5-1
size: NA
J: TRBJ2-5
CDR3: CASSIRAGGRETQYF
DNA: TGCGCCAGCAGCATAAGAGCGGGGGGGCGCGAGACCCAGTACTTC

length: 14
D: TRBD1
V: TRBV2
size: once
J: TRBJ2-7
CDR3: CASRGTGGSYEQYF
DNA: TGTGCCAGCAGGGGGACAGGGGGCTCCTACGAGCAGTACTTC

length: 16
D: NA
V: TRBV6-1
size: NA
J: TRBJ1-5
CDR3: CASSESPYANLWPQHF
DNA: TGTGCCAGCAGTGAAAGCCCTTACGCTAATTTGTGGCCCCAGCATTTT

length: 15
D: NA
V: TRBV5-1
size: NA
J: TRBJ2-1
CDR3: CASSLPGASYNEQFF
DNA: TGCGCCAGCAGCTTGCCAGGGGCCTCCTACAATGAGCAGTTCTTC

length: 17
D: TRBD2
V: TRBV11-2
size: NA
J: TRBJ2-5
CDR3: CASSLTSTSRGQETQYF
DNA: TGTGCCAGCAGCTTAACTTCGACTAGCCGTGGGCAAGAGACCCAGTACTTC

length: 14
D: NA
V: TRBV9
size: once
J: TRBJ1-2
CDR3: CASSVARGHYGYTF
DNA: TGTGCCAGCAGCGTAGCCCGGGGCCACTATGGCTACACCTTC

length: 13
D: NA
V: TRBV6-6
size: NA
J: TRBJ1-1
CDR3: CASRIKGNTEAFF
DNA: TGTGCCAGCAGAATTAAGGGGAACACTGAAGCTTTCTTT

length: 15
D: NA
V: TRBV6-5
size: NA
J: TRBJ1-5
CDR3: CASSYNGGVNQPQHF
DNA: TGTGCCAGCAGTTATAATGGAGGGGTCAATCAGCCCCAGCATTTT

length: 15
D: NA
V: TRBV11-3
size: NA
J: TRBJ2-7
CDR3: CASSLRPGSSYEQYF
DNA: TGTGCCAGCAGCTTACGGCCAGGGAGCTCCTACGAGCAGTACTTC

length: 14
D: NA
V: TRBV7-9
size: NA
J: TRBJ1-5
CDR3: CASSLEGGGQPQHF
DNA: TGTGCCAGCAGTCTAGAAGGTGGTGGTCAGCCCCAGCATTTT

length: 14
D: TRBD1
V: TRBV10-3
size: once
J: TRBJ1-5
CDR3: CAISEGQGDGPQHF
DNA: TGTGCCATCAGTGAAGGACAGGGGGATGGCCCCCAGCATTTT

length: 15
D: TRBD2
V: TRBV5-1
size: NA
J: TRBJ2-5
CDR3: CASSRLAGYQETQYF
DNA: TGCGCCAGCAGCCGACTAGCGGGGTACCAAGAGACCCAGTACTTC

length: 13
D: NA
V: TRBV27
size: NA
J: TRBJ1-2
CDR3: CASSLEGVYGYTF
DNA: TGTGCCAGCAGTTTGGAGGGTGTGTATGGCTACACCTTC

length: 12
D: NA
V: TRBV27
size: once
J: TRBJ2-4
CDR3: CASSLRGDIQYF
DNA: TGTGCCAGCAGTTTAAGGGGGGACATTCAGTACTTC

length: 15
D: NA
V: TRBV6-6
size: NA
J: TRBJ1-5
CDR3: CATRVDFFSNQPQHF
DNA: TGTGCCACCCGAGTGGACTTTTTCAGCAATCAGCCCCAGCATTTT

length: 16
D: NA
V: TRBV9
size: NA
J: TRBJ1-5
CDR3: CASSVGGQLGNQPQHF
DNA: TGTGCCAGCAGCGTAGGTGGACAGTTAGGCAATCAGCCCCAGCATTTT

length: 12
D: NA
V: TRBV5-4
size: NA
J: TRBJ2-5
CDR3: CASSLVDTAQYF
DNA: TGTGCCAGCAGCTTGGTTGACACGGCCCAGTACTTC

length: 14
D: NA
V: TRBV28
size: NA
J: TRBJ2-3
CDR3: CASTDGVITDTQYF
DNA: TGTGCCAGCACCGACGGGGTTATCACAGATACGCAGTATTTT

length: 15
D: TRBD1
V: TRBV6-5
size: NA
J: TRBJ2-7
CDR3: CASTGGTGKAYEQYF
DNA: TGTGCCAGCACCGGGGGGACAGGGAAAGCCTACGAGCAGTACTTC

length: 12
D: NA
V: TRBV2
size: NA
J: TRBJ2-3
CDR3: CASSILADTQYF
DNA: TGTGCCAGCAGCATTCTAGCAGATACGCAGTATTTT

length: 16
D: TRBD2
V: TRBV5-4
size: NA
J: TRBJ2-4
CDR3: CASSPTRTSGVNIQYF
DNA: TGTGCCAGCAGCCCGACGAGGACTAGCGGGGTAAACATTCAGTACTTC

length: 13
D: NA
V: TRBV25-1
size: NA
J: TRBJ1-6
CDR3: CASSTEGSSPLHF
DNA: TGTGCCAGCAGCACGGAAGGTTCCTCACCCCTCCACTTT

length: 15
D: TRBD1
V: TRBV19
size: NA
J: TRBJ1-1
CDR3: CASQPGGSGHTEAFF
DNA: TGTGCCAGCCAACCAGGGGGTAGCGGGCACACTGAAGCTTTCTTT